This T cell receptor beta chain stems from a study of shared clonotypes between healthy human individuals. General study points: Depth was large, yet rarefaction showed that sorted-subset sequencing was incomplete. Collection of samples was limited to blood; tissue repertoires likely differ.

The protocol was immunoSEQ multiplex PCR, while the TCRdb copy is restricted to in-frame clones and leaves out a portion. Of about 1 million clones listed, about 75% are singletons. Concerning this clone itself: Its target is unknown.

Germline values: CDR1 LGHNA, CDR2 YNFKEQ. The CDR3 spans 17 residues. Trimming left V 1 base short and J 7 bases short, with 20 bases between. Adults of Caucasian background living in Nashville, Tennessee made up all donors. The V call is TRBV4-2, the J call TRBJ2-1; a weak D match, TRBD2 (5 bases). The sequenced sample consisted of memory CD4+ T cells sorted from blood. Noted subset: CD45RA-negative fraction. This receptor was taken from a man younger than 30 in good health. The DNA of the CDR3 is TGTGCCAGCAGCCAAGGGGCATTCATAGCGTGGGTGAATGAGCAGTTCTTC. This encodes CASSQGAFIAWVNEQFF.